These 32 T cell receptor beta chains came from one sample sequenced in a study of blood T cells in healthy people across ages. Primers used in a second PCR of roughly 6 to 11 cycles were a sample-barcoded 5' primer and a J-beta primer mix. TCRdb used MiXCR to reprocess the 5' RACE reads, holding one entry per CDR3 protein. This table has some 920,000 distinct CDR3 sequences, approximately 50% appearing once. Sequencing was done on a sample of blood. The receptors originated from an older woman in good health.

The chain is built from TRBV6-2 or TRBV6-3 and TRBJ2-4; TRBD2 is a possible D gene (5 bases). Trimming left V 5 bases short and J 9 bases short, with 14 bases between. This CDR3 spans 13 amino acids. Per the germline V gene, CDR1 is MNHEY and CDR2 is SVGEGT. In nucleotides, the CDR3 is TGTGCCAGCAGTGACCAAACTAGAAGCATTCAGTACTTC. Its translation: CASSDQTRSIQYF.

This clonotype was found a few times. The chain couples TRBV20-1 to TRBJ2-1, with 7 bases that match TRBD2. Germline V gene lookup returns CDR1 DFQATT and CDR2 SNEGSKA (reference sequence). Trimming at V came to 1 base and at J to 1 base, leaving 4 bases not matched to a gene. This CDR3 is 15 amino acids long. The CDR3 protein is CSARVRGRSYNEQFF. The CDR3, as DNA: TGCAGTGCTAGAGTACGCGGGAGATCCTACAATGAGCAGTTCTTC.

The chain couples TRBV20-1 to TRBJ2-1; 9 bases agree with TRBD2. The CDR3 consists of 13 residues. CDR1 is DFQATT and CDR2 is SNEGSKA in the germline V gene (reference sequence). V shed 1 base and J 5 bases; nucleotides not matched to a gene: 0. This chain's CDR3 is CSARASGNNEQFF. The CDR3 bases are TGCAGTGCTAGAGCTAGCGGGAACAATGAGCAGTTCTTC.

The V gene is TRBV6-2 or TRBV6-3, the J gene TRBJ1-2; TRBD1 agrees at 7 bases. The CDR3 totals 13 residues. V trimming: 8 bases; J trimming: 2 bases; junction bases outside the gene matches: 5. The V gene's germline CDR1 is MNHEY and CDR2 SVGEGT. The CDR3 DNA sequence: TGTGCCAGCCGGGGACAGATCAACTATGGCTACACCTTC. The encoded protein is CASRGQINYGYTF.

This chain connects TRBV12-3 or TRBV12-4 to TRBJ2-1; D call uncertain. The CDR3 is 15 amino acids. V lost 6 bases, J lost 13 bases, and 25 bases lay in between. CDR3 in DNA: TGTGCCAGCAGCCCCGACTCTCCCTCAGCACACAGACAGTTCTTC. Its translation is CASSPDSPSAHRQFF.

V is TRBV24-1 and J is TRBJ1-2; the match to TRBD1 covers 12 bases. The CDR3 length is 15 residues. From germline, CDR1 is KGHDR and CDR2 SFDVKD. Germline trimming cut 4 bases from V and 8 bases from J; bases unmatched to any gene: 7. This CDR3 reads CATSDPGQGARGYTF. The CDR3 nucleotides are TGTGCCACCAGTGACCCGGGACAGGGGGCGCGAGGCTACACCTTC.

This clonotype was counted many times. J is TRBJ1-1 and V is TRBV27; no clear D. CDR1 and CDR2 from the germline V gene are MNHEY and SMNVEV (reference sequence). This CDR3 spans 16 amino acids. V was pared by 0 bases and J by 4 bases, with 15 bases between. CDR3 nucleotide sequence: TGTGCCAGCAGTTTATCAGGCGTTGGGTTTGGCACTGAAGCTTTCTTT. This sequence encodes CASSLSGVGFGTEAFF.

This sequence joins TRBV12-3 or TRBV12-4 and TRBJ2-7; possibly TRBD1 for D (6 bases). This CDR3 is 14 amino acids long. V lost 7 bases and J lost 0, with 13 bases in between. CDR3 sequence (DNA): TGTGCCAGCACAGGGGATGGACACTCCTACGAGCAGTACTTC. It yields the protein CASTGDGHSYEQYF.

Only a few counts were recorded for this clonotype. The gene calls are TRBV6-2 or TRBV6-3 and TRBJ2-7; 9 bases map to TRBD1. Trimming removed 6 bases from V and 5 bases from J; junction bases left unmatched: 8. Germline V gene lookup returns CDR1 MNHEY and CDR2 SVGEGT. This CDR3 comprises 14 residues. As DNA, the CDR3 is TGTGCCAGCAGGAAACAGGGGGCGGACAACGAGCAGTACTTC. This translates into CASRKQGADNEQYF.

V usage is TRBV20-1 and J usage is TRBJ2-1; D might be TRBD2 (6 bases). V lost 0 bases, J lost 0 bases, and 12 bases lay in between. Germline CDR1 and CDR2: DFQATT and SNEGSKA (reference sequence). The CDR3 has 16 residues. CDR3 nucleotides: TGCAGTGCTAGAGATCTGGCGGGGAGCTCCTACAATGAGCAGTTCTTC. Its protein product is CSARDLAGSSYNEQFF.

A single count supports this clonotype. The chain is built from TRBV27 and TRBJ2-7; the match to TRBD2 covers 13 bases. V lost 6 bases and J lost 9; bases outside the gene matches: 8. Germline V gives CDR1 MNHEY, CDR2 SMNVEV (reference sequence). The CDR3 runs to 14 residues. The CDR3 region is CASSTGTSGNGQYF. The CDR3 region has the DNA TGTGCCAGCAGCACCGGGACTAGCGGGAATGGGCAGTACTTC.

The rearrangement joins TRBV7-8 to TRBJ2-7, with 7 bases matching TRBD2. CDR1 is SGHVS and CDR2 is FQNEAQ in the germline V gene. J was trimmed by 2 bases and V by 5 bases; bases with no gene match: 18. This CDR3 is 18 amino acids long. CDR3 sequence reads: CASSVGGRMRERTYEQYF. The CDR3 DNA reads as TGTGCCAGCAGCGTGGGGGGTAGGATGCGGGAGCGGACCTACGAGCAGTACTTC.

The chain has TRBV9 and TRBJ2-5; 8 positions agree with TRBD2. The J call may be incorrect, as the DNA end agrees better with TRBJ2-7. The CDR3 contains 15 residues. Germline V gene sequence: CDR1 SGDLS, CDR2 YYNGEE. The CDR3 DNA reads as TGTGCCAGCAGCGTGCTAGCGGGTTTGTCCTACGAGCAGTACTTC. It specifies CASSVLAGLSYEQYF.

The rearrangement joins TRBV12-3 or TRBV12-4 to TRBJ2-3; 9 bases fit TRBD2. Unmatched junction bases numbered 5, after V lost 0 bases and J lost 1 base. The CDR3 contains 17 residues. CDR3 loop: CASSLAGAGGGTDTQYF. The CDR3 DNA follows: TGTGCCAGCAGTTTAGCGGGGGCGGGAGGGGGCACAGATACGCAGTATTTT.

The CDR3 region has the DNA TGTGCCAGCAGTTTATCGATCTGGGGAGGGATCTACACCTTC. This codes for CASSLSIWGGIYTF. The V and J genes are TRBV27 and TRBJ1-2; D call uncertain. V lost 0 bases and J 10 bases, leaving 15 bases between the germline ends. The length of the CDR3 is 14 residues. Germline CDR1 is MNHEY and CDR2 is SMNVEV (reference sequence).

This chain links TRBV28 with TRBJ2-2; D gene uncertain. The CDR3 runs 16 residues. With 4 bases removed from V and 1 base from J, the gap between germline ends came to 13 bases. Germline-derived CDR1 and CDR2 are MDHEN and SYDVKM. CDR3 nucleotide sequence: TGTGCCAGCAGTTGGGCTCGGCTAGTGAACACCGGGGAGCTGTTTTTT. The encoded protein is CASSWARLVNTGELFF.

This clonotype was counted many times. The chain uses TRBV4-3 and TRBJ2-1; no reliable D call. Looked up from germline, CDR1 is LGHNA and CDR2 is YSLEER. Trimming shortened V by 0 bases and J by 6 bases, and 9 bases separated the two germline ends. The CDR3 sequence is 14 residues long. The CDR3 region is CASSQDATTNEQFF. CDR3 DNA: TGCGCCAGCAGCCAAGATGCGACCACCAATGAGCAGTTCTTC.

About this clonotype: One base away lies a much larger clone, so this may be a sequencing read error. The chain links TRBV10-3 to TRBJ2-4, with D perhaps TRBD2 (5 bases). The DNA end is a closer match to TRBJ2-5, so the J assignment may be wrong. Germline assignment: CDR1 ENHRY and CDR2 SYGVKD. The CDR3 has 13 residues. The CDR3, as DNA: TGTGCCAGCGGGTTCGACCTGGACGAGACCCAGTACTTC. It specifies CASGFDLDETQYF.

This clonotype came up once. This chain links TRBV15 with TRBJ1-6; D not certain. Germline CDR1 LNHNV, CDR2 YYDKDF (reference sequence). Trimming removed 3 bases at V and 10 bases at J, with 10 bases between. This CDR3 is 13 amino acids long. The CDR3 DNA is TGTGCCACCAGCAGTATCCTAAGATCACCCCTCCACTTT. This sequence encodes CATSSILRSPLHF.

The genes are TRBV18 and TRBJ2-6, with TRBD2 matching 7 bases. The CDR3 spans 19 residues. Looked up from germline, CDR1 is KGHSH and CDR2 is LQKENI. J gave up 0 bases and V 3 bases, and 11 bases lay outside the gene matches. CDR3: CASSPSSLAPSSGANVLTF. CDR3 DNA: TGTGCCAGCTCACCGAGCTCACTAGCGCCGAGCTCTGGGGCCAACGTCCTGACTTTC.

This clonotype is a singleton in its sample. The rearrangement uses TRBV28 and TRBJ2-1, with D hard to call. The V gene's germline CDR1 is MDHEN and CDR2 SYDVKM. The CDR3 is 17 amino acids. V lost 5 bases and J lost 4, with 21 bases in between. CDR3 sequence: CASSNGPSGSIYNEQFF. In DNA, the CDR3 is TGTGCCAGCAGTAATGGACCCTCCGGCAGCATTTACAATGAGCAGTTCTTC.

The rearrangement links TRBV19 to TRBJ2-5, with no clear D. V lost 1 base, J lost 0 bases, and 12 bases lay in between. The CDR3 consists of 16 residues. Germline assignment: CDR1 LNHDA and CDR2 SQIVND (reference sequence). This CDR3 is CASSIGATPYQETQYF. Here the CDR3 DNA reads TGTGCCAGTAGTATAGGGGCGACTCCGTACCAAGAGACCCAGTACTTC.

The chain recombines TRBV9 with TRBJ2-7; possibly TRBD1 or TRBD2 for D (6 bases each). The J call may be wrong; the DNA end is better matched by TRBJ2-5. CDR1 and CDR2 from the germline V gene are SGDLS and YYNGEE. The CDR3 is 14 residues long. The CDR3 is CASSPRGDRETQYF. The CDR3 bases are TGTGCCAGCTCCCCGAGGGGGGACCGGGAGACCCAGTACTTC.

V and J are TRBV5-1 and TRBJ2-1; D might be TRBD1 or TRBD2, each matching 6 bases. V lost 1 base and J lost 8, with 16 bases in between. CDR3 length: 15 residues. From germline, CDR1 is SGHRS and CDR2 YFSETQ. CDR3 in amino acids: CASSLLGGRGDEQFF. CDR3 DNA sequence: TGCGCCAGCAGCTTGCTGGGGGGCAGGGGCGATGAGCAGTTCTTC.

The rearrangement links TRBV4-1 to TRBJ1-2; no clear D gene. The CDR3 consists of 15 residues. Per germline, CDR1 MGHRA and CDR2 YSYEKL. The V end was cut by 0 bases, the J end by 5 bases, with 13 bases between. In DNA form, the CDR3 reads TGCGCCAGCAGCCAAGATCCCCATCCGGGATATGGCTACACCTTC. It is translated as CASSQDPHPGYGYTF.

The chain recombines TRBV6-5 with TRBJ2-1; possible D gene TRBD2, 5 bases. V dropped 7 bases and J dropped 0 bases, with 13 bases sitting between them. This CDR3 contains 15 residues. CDR1 is MNHEY and CDR2 is SVGAGI in the germline V gene. CDR3 coding DNA: TGTGCCAGCACCGACTCGGGGAGCTCCTACAATGAGCAGTTCTTC. It encodes CASTDSGSSYNEQFF.

V and J are TRBV6-1 and TRBJ2-1, with a tentative D call TRBD1 (6 bases). Germline V CDR1 and CDR2: MNHNS, SASEGT. Between the trimmed V and J ends, which lost 4 bases and 9 bases, there was a span of 13 bases. The CDR3 spans 13 residues. The CDR3: CASSGPIGGEQFF. CDR3 sequence (DNA): TGTGCCAGCAGTGGCCCGATAGGGGGTGAGCAGTTCTTC.

There are many counts of this clonotype. This chain uses TRBV6-6 with TRBJ2-5; D not resolved. Germline V gene sequence: CDR1 MNHNY, CDR2 SVGAGI (reference sequence). This CDR3 has 12 amino acids. Trimming shortened V by 0 bases and J by 7 bases, and 6 bases separated the two germline ends. CDR3 DNA sequence: TGTGCCAGCAGTTACTCCGGCGTGACCCAGTACTTC. This sequence encodes CASSYSGVTQYF.

The chain is built from TRBV7-9 and TRBJ2-3; possibly TRBD1 for D (6 bases). CDR3 length: 16 residues. CDR1 SEHNR and CDR2 FQNEAQ come from the germline V gene (reference sequence). V lost 4 bases to trimming and J lost 1 base, with 15 bases between them. The CDR3 DNA sequence: TGTGCCAGCAGCTCCCGGACAGTGCCGGGCACAGATACGCAGTATTTT. Translated: CASSSRTVPGTDTQYF.

V is TRBV7-2 and J is TRBJ2-7; 10 bases match TRBD1. The CDR3 loop spans 15 amino acids. Trimming took 4 bases from V and 5 from J; bases not matched to a gene: 8. Germline assignment: CDR1 SGHTA and CDR2 FQGNSA. The CDR3 protein is CASSSQTGGDHEQYF. The CDR3 bases are TGTGCCAGCAGCTCTCAGACAGGGGGCGACCACGAGCAGTACTTC.

This clonotype occurred a few times. The rearrangement links TRBV7-2 to TRBJ2-3; 7 nucleotides align to TRBD2. CDR3 size: 17 residues. Germline V gives CDR1 SGHTA, CDR2 FQGNSA. V lost 5 bases, J lost 6 bases, and 17 bases stayed unmatched. CDR3 sequence (DNA): TGTGCCAGCAGCGTTGGAGTGGACCCGGGCGGGAGCGATACGCAGTATTTT. It codes for CASSVGVDPGGSDTQYF.

The V call is TRBV20-1, the J call TRBJ2-3; TRBD1 aligns across 7 bases. This CDR3 spans 15 amino acids. V shed 3 bases, J shed 3 bases, and the junction held 9 bases outside the gene matches. Germline V gene lookup returns CDR1 DFQATT and CDR2 SNEGSKA (reference sequence). The CDR3 DNA follows: TGCAGTGCTAGCTCTTCGGACAGGCTGACAGATACGCAGTATTTT. It codes for CSASSSDRLTDTQYF.